This is a list of T cell receptor beta chains from one sample in a study of cytomegalovirus exposure and HLA in healthy donors. Repertoires were generated with immunoSEQ multiplex PCR, while TCRdb's copy carries only in-frame clones and drops some. The table records about 120,000 clones, 77% of them present only once. Sequenced: PBMCs. The receptors shown here come from a man aged 18 to 30 in good health and CMV-seropositive. Both conserved end residues are part of each CDR3. Each record gives: CDR3 protein, CDR3 DNA, D gene, J gene, V gene. The D gene is left open where the match is weak.

cdr3_aa: CASSNRDREGSYEQYF
cdr3_nt: TGTGCCAGCAGCAACCGGGACAGGGAAGGGTCCTACGAGCAGTACTTC
d_call: TRBD1
j_call: TRBJ2-7
v_call: TRBV7-9

cdr3_aa: CASSEDRYQETQYF
cdr3_nt: TGTGCCAGCAGCGAGGACAGATACCAAGAGACCCAGTACTTC
d_call: .
j_call: TRBJ2-5
v_call: TRBV7-9

cdr3_aa: CASSYEDSQPQHF
cdr3_nt: TGTGCCAGCAGCTACGAGGACAGCCAGCCCCAGCATTTT
d_call: .
j_call: TRBJ1-5
v_call: TRBV6-1

cdr3_aa: CSSSLVDLILNNEQFF
cdr3_nt: TGTTCCAGCAGCTTAGTTGACTTAATCTTGAACAATGAGCAGTTCTTC
d_call: .
j_call: TRBJ2-1
v_call: TRBV7-9

cdr3_aa: CASSPPRSYEQYF
cdr3_nt: TGTGCCAGCAGTCCCCCCCGCTCCTACGAGCAGTACTTC
d_call: .
j_call: TRBJ2-7
v_call: TRBV6-5

cdr3_aa: CASSQEEGPGYTF
cdr3_nt: TGCGCCAGCAGCCAAGAGGAGGGTCCTGGCTACACCTTC
d_call: .
j_call: TRBJ1-2
v_call: TRBV4-1

cdr3_aa: CASSLGGGRGGQETQYF
cdr3_nt: TGTGCCAGCAGCTTAGGGGGCGGGAGAGGGGGGCAAGAGACCCAGTACTTC
d_call: .
j_call: TRBJ2-5
v_call: TRBV11-3

cdr3_aa: CASSHDSGGTQETQYF
cdr3_nt: TGTGCCAGCAGCCATGATAGCGGGGGGACGCAAGAGACCCAGTACTTC
d_call: TRBD2
j_call: TRBJ2-5
v_call: TRBV5-5

cdr3_aa: CASSQDRDYGYTF
cdr3_nt: TGCGCCAGCAGCCAAGACAGGGACTACGGCTACACCTTC
d_call: .
j_call: TRBJ1-2
v_call: TRBV4-1

cdr3_aa: CASSATGGLADTQYF
cdr3_nt: TGCGCCAGCAGCGCCACAGGGGGCTTGGCAGATACGCAGTATTTT
d_call: TRBD1
j_call: TRBJ2-3
v_call: TRBV5-1

cdr3_aa: CASSWGLAPTYEQYF
cdr3_nt: TGTGCCAGCAGCTGGGGACTAGCGCCGACCTACGAGCAGTACTTC
d_call: TRBD2
j_call: TRBJ2-7
v_call: TRBV5-6